The 25 T cell receptor beta chains reported below all come from one sample, sequenced in a study of cytomegalovirus exposure and HLA in healthy donors. PCR involved 60 Vbeta and 13 Jbeta primers. The data were produced by immunoSEQ multiplex PCR, yet TCRdb's version contains in-frame clones alone and is incomplete. The repertoire consists of about 160,000 clones, with about three quarters occurring once and the leading ten covering about 1.3%. Sequenced sample: PBMCs. The source is a woman younger than 45 in good health and CMV-seronegative.

The gene calls are TRBV27 and TRBJ1-1, with 8 bases matching TRBD1. With V trimmed by 8 bases and J by 0 bases, 5 bases remained unmatched. The CDR3 sequence is 14 residues long. The germline V gene has CDR1 MNHEY and CDR2 SMNVEV (reference sequence). CDR3 nucleotide sequence: TGTGCCAGCGCGCAGGACAGGGTGAACACTGAAGCTTTCTTT. It codes for CASAQDRVNTEAFF.

This chain uses TRBV28 with TRBJ2-2, with 10 bases that match TRBD2. This CDR3 has 16 residues. The germline V gene encodes CDR1 MDHEN and CDR2 SYDVKM. Losses at the gene ends were 7 bases for V and 5 bases for J; bases not matched to a gene: 10. The CDR3 nucleotides read TGTGCCAGCACCCGAGCGGGGGGGCCGAGTACCGGGGAGCTGTTTTTT. Translation: CASTRAGGPSTGELFF.

The gene calls are TRBV11-2 and TRBJ2-1; 10 positions agree with TRBD2. J gave up 15 bases and V 5 bases, and 10 bases lay outside the gene matches. Germline V gene sequence: CDR1 SGHAT, CDR2 FQNNGV. The CDR3 runs to 13 residues. The CDR3 DNA reads TGTGCCAGCAGCCAACTGATAGCGGGGGGTCGGTTCTTC. Translating it yields CASSQLIAGGRFF.

The CDR3 is CASSPGWLAGDNEQFF. DNA of the CDR3: TGTGCCAGCAGCCCCGGGTGGCTAGCGGGGGACAATGAGCAGTTCTTC. V and J are TRBV11-3 and TRBJ2-1; TRBD2 matches at 10 bases. Germline V gene lookup returns CDR1 SGHNT and CDR2 YENEEA. Trimming took 5 bases from V and 5 from J; bases not matched to a gene: 9. This CDR3 is built from 16 residues.

The chain recombines TRBV6-5 with TRBJ1-1; D remains unclear. CDR1 is MNHEY and CDR2 is SVGAGI in the germline V gene. The ends were cut back, 7 bases at V and 2 bases at J, with 11 bases in the middle. This CDR3 contains 13 residues. CDR3 nucleotide sequence: TGTGCCAGCACTGGAGTAAGCAACACTGAAGCTTTCTTT. Translated: CASTGVSNTEAFF.

This sequence joins TRBV19 and TRBJ1-5; D uncertain. The length of the CDR3 is 14 residues. Germline V gene data show CDR1 as LNHDA and CDR2 as SQIVND (reference sequence). The ends were cut back, 3 bases at V and 7 bases at J, with 13 bases in the middle. CDR3 in DNA: TGTGCCAGTAGTATCTTGGCACTAGAGCAGCCCCAGCATTTT. This encodes CASSILALEQPQHF.

V is TRBV6-5 and J is TRBJ2-7; a possible D gene is TRBD1 (8 bases). CDR3 size: 16 residues. CDR1 and CDR2 (germline): MNHEY, SVGAGI. The V end lost 4 bases, the J end lost 6 bases, and 22 bases lay between the germline ends. The CDR3 loop is CASSWGRTGRASEQYF. As DNA, the CDR3 is TGTGCCAGCAGTTGGGGTCGGACAGGGAGGGCCTCCGAGCAGTACTTC.

The chain has TRBV7-9 and TRBJ2-7; the D is unclear. Germline V CDR1 and CDR2: SEHNR, FQNEAQ (reference sequence). Trimming cost V 7 bases and J 10 bases, with 17 bases left between them. CDR3 length equals 12 residues. The CDR3 DNA reads TGTGCCAGCAACAGCCCCAGGTCCCCCCAGTACTTC. It codes for CASNSPRSPQYF.

The V gene is TRBV7-9, the J gene TRBJ2-3, with TRBD2 identical over 10 bases. The trim removed 3 bases at V and 5 bases at J, leaving 5 bases unmatched. Per germline, CDR1 SEHNR and CDR2 FQNEAQ (reference sequence). The length of the CDR3 is 15 residues. The CDR3 coding sequence is TGTGCCAGCAGCTTTCTCGGACTAGCGGTAGATACGCAGTATTTT. Amino acids: CASSFLGLAVDTQYF.

The chain carries TRBV6-5 and TRBJ2-7; possible D gene TRBD2, 6 bases. CDR1 is MNHEY, CDR2 SVGAGI, per germline. The V end lost 4 bases, the J end lost 3 bases, and 7 bases lay between the germline ends. CDR3 length: 12 residues. The CDR3 nucleotides are TGTGCCAGCAGTTCCGGGGGCTACGAGCAGTACTTC. Translated, it gives CASSSGGYEQYF.

The V call is TRBV18, the J call TRBJ2-1, with TRBD2 as a possible D gene (6 bases). The CDR3 spans 13 residues. Germline CDR1 KGHSH, CDR2 LQKENI. V lost 4 bases and J lost 6, with 10 bases in between. The CDR3 region is CASSQGLINEQFF. The CDR3 DNA reads TGTGCCAGCTCACAGGGACTCATCAATGAGCAGTTCTTC.

The chain employs TRBV5-4 and TRBJ2-5; D might be TRBD1 (6 bases). The CDR3 contains 13 residues. V was shortened by 4 bases and J by 2 bases, with 9 bases between the two germline ends. CDR1 and CDR2 from the germline V gene are SGHNT and YYREEE (reference sequence). CDR3 DNA: TGTGCCAGCAGCAAAGGACAGCAAGAGACCCAGTACTTC. Translation: CASSKGQQETQYF.

The V gene is TRBV10-2, the J gene TRBJ2-5; 7 bases are shared with TRBD2. The J segment lost 1 base and the V segment lost 6 bases, leaving 8 bases of the junction unmatched. Germline V gene sequence: CDR1 WSHSY, CDR2 SAAADI. The CDR3 length is 15 residues. The CDR3 spells CASSLLTSVQETQYF. In nucleotides, the CDR3 is TGCGCCAGCAGCCTACTCACTAGCGTCCAAGAGACCCAGTACTTC.

V is TRBV5-1 and J is TRBJ1-1; 10 bases line up with TRBD1. Germline V CDR1 and CDR2: SGHRS, YFSETQ. Losses at the gene ends were 4 bases for V and 8 bases for J; bases not matched to a gene: 14. The CDR3 is made up of 16 amino acids. CDR3 residues: CASSRGTGVESSEAFF. The CDR3 region has the DNA TGCGCCAGCAGCAGGGGGACAGGGGTTGAATCCTCCGAAGCTTTCTTT.

The V and J genes are TRBV5-4 and TRBJ2-1, with a weak D call TRBD1 (7 bases). Trimming cost V 5 bases and J 1 base, with 16 bases left between them. The germline V gene has CDR1 SGHNT and CDR2 YYREEE (reference sequence). The CDR3 is made up of 16 amino acids. The CDR3 DNA sequence: TGTGCCAGCAGACGCGGAGGGGGCGCTTCCTACAATGAGCAGTTCTTC. Amino acids: CASRRGGGASYNEQFF.

The V gene is TRBV2, the J gene TRBJ1-2; no firm D call. The CDR3 has 12 residues. The V end lost 8 bases, the J end lost 8 bases, and 15 bases lay between the germline ends. The V gene's germline CDR1 is SNHLY and CDR2 FYNNEI. In nucleotides, the CDR3 is TGTGCCAGCCTTGCGGGCGCCCGAGGCTACACCTTC. Its translation: CASLAGARGYTF.

J is TRBJ1-2 and V is TRBV15, with D unresolved. V was trimmed by 1 base and J by 2 bases, leaving 8 bases between them. The CDR3 has 14 residues. Germline V CDR1 and CDR2: LNHNV, YYDKDF (reference sequence). In DNA, the CDR3 is TGTGCCACCAGCAGAGGTCAGATAAACTATGGCTACACCTTC. It translates to CATSRGQINYGYTF.

V is TRBV7-3 and J is TRBJ2-2, with 11 bases that match TRBD2. The junction had 1 base not matched to a gene; V was cut back by 8 bases and J by 5 bases. The CDR3 consists of 13 residues. Germline V gene lookup returns CDR1 SGHTA and CDR2 FQGTGA. The CDR3 reads CASASGGTGELFF. Here the CDR3 DNA reads TGTGCCAGCGCTAGCGGGGGGACCGGGGAGCTGTTTTTT.

V is TRBV28 and J is TRBJ1-5, with no clear D. This CDR3 is built from 15 residues. Germline loops: CDR1 MDHEN, CDR2 SYDVKM. The V gene lost 3 bases and the J gene lost 1 base, with 10 bases spanning the gap. The DNA of the CDR3 is TGTGCCAGCAGTTTTTCCGGGTACAGCAATCAGCCCCAGCATTTT. Its protein is CASSFSGYSNQPQHF.

The chain uses TRBV19 and TRBJ1-5; D call uncertain. The CDR3 extends over 13 amino acids. CDR1 and CDR2 (germline): LNHDA, SQIVND (reference sequence). Trimming pared 3 bases from V and 7 bases from J, leaving 10 bases between. The CDR3 spells CASSINNFQPQHF. The CDR3 nucleotides read TGTGCCAGTAGTATCAATAACTTCCAGCCCCAGCATTTT. The complete variable domain, with remaining parts taken from reference TRBV19 and TRBJ1-5, reads DGGITQSPKYLFRKEGQNVTLSCEQNLNHDAMYWYRQDPGQGLRLIYYSQIVNDFQKGDIAEGYSVSREKKESFPLTVTSAQKNPTAFYLCASSINNFQPQHFGDGTRLSIL.

The chain has TRBV7-9 and TRBJ2-1, with TRBD2 matching 11 bases. This CDR3 is 15 amino acids long. Germline V gene lookup returns CDR1 SEHNR and CDR2 FQNEAQ (reference sequence). V was clipped by 6 bases and J by 7 bases; unmatched bases: 8. In nucleotides, the CDR3 is TGTGCCAGCAGTCGAACTAGCGGGGGCGGGAATGAGCAGTTCTTC. As protein: CASSRTSGGGNEQFF.

The genes are TRBV11-1 and TRBJ1-1, with D perhaps TRBD1 (6 bases). V was shortened by 2 bases and J by 1 base, with 11 bases between the two germline ends. The germline CDR1 and CDR2 sequences are SGHAT and FQDESV (reference sequence). The CDR3 has 15 amino acids. The CDR3 sequence: CASSLPGQQNTEAFF. DNA of the CDR3: TGTGCCAGCAGCTTACCCGGACAGCAGAACACTGAAGCTTTCTTT.

V gene TRBV7-9 combines with J gene TRBJ2-3, with 8 bases aligning to TRBD1. Per germline, CDR1 SEHNR and CDR2 FQNEAQ (reference sequence). V was pared by 5 bases and J by 6 bases, with 7 bases of the junction left unmatched. The length of the CDR3 is 14 residues. CDR3 loop: CASSPPTGADTQYF. CDR3 coding DNA: TGTGCCAGCAGCCCGCCGACAGGGGCGGATACGCAGTATTTT.

The chain employs TRBV10-3 and TRBJ1-1; D is possibly TRBD1 (5 bases). Germline V gene sequence: CDR1 ENHRY, CDR2 SYGVKD. The CDR3 runs to 13 residues. Trimming pared 4 bases from V and 3 bases from J, leaving 9 bases between. In DNA form, the CDR3 reads TGTGCCATCAGTGGGGGCTTTGACACTGAAGCTTTCTTT. Translated, it gives CAISGGFDTEAFF.

The chain carries TRBV6-4 and TRBJ2-1, with D possibly TRBD2 on 6 matching bases. V lost 3 bases and J 0 bases, leaving 9 bases between the germline ends. The CDR3 consists of 15 residues. In germline, CDR1 is MRHNA, CDR2 SNTAGT. The CDR3 spells CASSEIGGSYNEQFF. The CDR3 region has the DNA TGTGCCAGCAGTGAAATCGGGGGCTCCTACAATGAGCAGTTCTTC.